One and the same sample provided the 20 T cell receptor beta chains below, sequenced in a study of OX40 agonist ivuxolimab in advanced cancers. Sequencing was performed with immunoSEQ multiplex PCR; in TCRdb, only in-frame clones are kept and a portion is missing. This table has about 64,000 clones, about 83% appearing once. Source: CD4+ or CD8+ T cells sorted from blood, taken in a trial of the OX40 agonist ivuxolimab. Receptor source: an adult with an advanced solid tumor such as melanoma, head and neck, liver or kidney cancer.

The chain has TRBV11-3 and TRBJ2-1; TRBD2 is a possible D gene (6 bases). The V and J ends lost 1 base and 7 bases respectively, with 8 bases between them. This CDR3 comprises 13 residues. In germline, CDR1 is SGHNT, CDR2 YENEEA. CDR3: CASSLAGTNEQFF. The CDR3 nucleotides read TGTGCCAGCAGCTTAGCGGGGACTAATGAGCAGTTCTTC.

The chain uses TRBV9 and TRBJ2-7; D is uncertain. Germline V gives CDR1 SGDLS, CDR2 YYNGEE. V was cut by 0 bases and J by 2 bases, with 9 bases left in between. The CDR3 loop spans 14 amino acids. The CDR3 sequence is CASSVGGRAYEQYF. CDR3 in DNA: TGTGCCAGCAGCGTAGGAGGCAGAGCCTACGAGCAGTACTTC.

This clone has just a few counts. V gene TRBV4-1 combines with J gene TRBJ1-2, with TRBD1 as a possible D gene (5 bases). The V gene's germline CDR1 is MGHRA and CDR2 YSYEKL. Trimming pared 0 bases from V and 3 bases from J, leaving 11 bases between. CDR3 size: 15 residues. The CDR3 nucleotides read TGCGCCAGCAGCCAAGATTTGCTGGGACACTATGGCTACACCTTC. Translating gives CASSQDLLGHYGYTF.

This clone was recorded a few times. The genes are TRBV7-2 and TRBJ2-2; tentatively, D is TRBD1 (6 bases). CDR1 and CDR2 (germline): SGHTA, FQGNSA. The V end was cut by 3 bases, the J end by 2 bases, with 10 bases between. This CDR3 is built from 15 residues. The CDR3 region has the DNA TGTGCCAGCAGCTTTCAGGGGCCTAACACCGGGGAGCTGTTTTTT. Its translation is CASSFQGPNTGELFF.

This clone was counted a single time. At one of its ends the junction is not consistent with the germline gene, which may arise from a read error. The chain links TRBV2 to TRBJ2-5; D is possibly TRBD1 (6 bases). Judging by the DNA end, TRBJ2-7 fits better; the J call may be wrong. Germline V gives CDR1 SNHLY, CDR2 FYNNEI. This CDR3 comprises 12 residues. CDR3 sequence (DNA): TGTGCCAGCATTGAACAGGGTAGCGAGCAGTACTTC. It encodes CASIEQGSEQYF.

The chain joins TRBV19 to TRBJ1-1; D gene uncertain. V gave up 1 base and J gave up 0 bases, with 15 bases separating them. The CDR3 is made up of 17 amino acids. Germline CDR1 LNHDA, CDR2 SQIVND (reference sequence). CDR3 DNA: TGTGCCAGTAGTATAGGACGCAGACTTTCCATGAACACTGAAGCTTTCTTT. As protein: CASSIGRRLSMNTEAFF.

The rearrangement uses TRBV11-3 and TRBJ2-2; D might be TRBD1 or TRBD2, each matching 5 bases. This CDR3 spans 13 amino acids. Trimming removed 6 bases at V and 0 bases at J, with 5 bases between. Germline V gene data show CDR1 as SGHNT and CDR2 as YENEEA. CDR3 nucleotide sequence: TGTGCCAGCAGGGGGGCGAACACCGGGGAGCTGTTTTTT. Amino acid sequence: CASRGANTGELFF. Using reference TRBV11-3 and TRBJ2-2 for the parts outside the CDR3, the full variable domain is EAGVVQSPRYKIIEKKQPVAFWCNPISGHNTLYWYLQNLGQGPELLIRYENEEAVDDSQLPKDRFSAERLKGVDSTLKIQPAELGDSAVYLCASRGANTGELFFGEGSRLTVL.

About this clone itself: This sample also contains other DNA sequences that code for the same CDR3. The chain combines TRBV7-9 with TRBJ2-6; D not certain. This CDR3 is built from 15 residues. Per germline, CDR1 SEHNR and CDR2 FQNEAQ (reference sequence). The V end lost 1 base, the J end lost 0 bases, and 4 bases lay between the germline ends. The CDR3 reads CASSLGTSGANVLTF. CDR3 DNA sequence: TGTGCCAGCAGCTTAGGTACCTCTGGGGCCAACGTCCTGACTTTC.

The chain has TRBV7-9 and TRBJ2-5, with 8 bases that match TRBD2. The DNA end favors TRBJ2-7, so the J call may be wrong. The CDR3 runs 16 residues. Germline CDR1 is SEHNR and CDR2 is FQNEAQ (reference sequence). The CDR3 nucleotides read TGTGCCAGCAGCTTAAGTAGGGGAGCTAGCGGGCACGAGCAGTACTTC. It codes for CASSLSRGASGHEQYF.

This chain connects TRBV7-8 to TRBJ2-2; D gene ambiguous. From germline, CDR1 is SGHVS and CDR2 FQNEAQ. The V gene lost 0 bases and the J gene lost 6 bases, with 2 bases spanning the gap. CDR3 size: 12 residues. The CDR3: CASSLAPGELFF. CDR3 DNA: TGTGCCAGCAGCTTAGCCCCCGGGGAGCTGTTTTTT.

CDR3 loop: CASSPRFYTEAFF. DNA of the CDR3: TGTGCCAGCAGCCCTCGCTTTTACACTGAAGCTTTCTTT. The V gene is TRBV13, the J gene TRBJ1-1; D gene ambiguous. The CDR3 has 13 amino acids. V shed 5 bases and J shed 3 bases, with 10 bases lying between them. The germline CDR1 and CDR2 sequences are PRHDT and FYEKMQ (reference sequence). Full variable domain (outside the CDR3, taken from reference TRBV13 and TRBJ1-1): AAGVIQSPRHLIKEKRETATLKCYPIPRHDTVYWYQQGPGQDPQFLISFYEKMQSDKGSIPDRFSAQQFSDYHSELNMSSLELGDSALYFCASSPRFYTEAFFGQGTRLTVV.

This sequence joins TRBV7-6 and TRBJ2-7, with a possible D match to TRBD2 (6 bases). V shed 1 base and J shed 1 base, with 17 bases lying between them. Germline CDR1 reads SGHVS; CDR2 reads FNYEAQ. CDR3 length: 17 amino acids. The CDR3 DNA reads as TGTGCCAGCAGCTTAGAACACTTCGGGAGTAGGTCCTACGAGCAGTACTTC. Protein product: CASSLEHFGSRSYEQYF.

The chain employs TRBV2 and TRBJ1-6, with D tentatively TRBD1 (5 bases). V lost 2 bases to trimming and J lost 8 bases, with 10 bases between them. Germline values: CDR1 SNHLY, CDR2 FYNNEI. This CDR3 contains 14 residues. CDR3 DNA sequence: TGTGCCAGCAGTGAATCAGGGATTTATTCACCCCTCCACTTT. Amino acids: CASSESGIYSPLHF.

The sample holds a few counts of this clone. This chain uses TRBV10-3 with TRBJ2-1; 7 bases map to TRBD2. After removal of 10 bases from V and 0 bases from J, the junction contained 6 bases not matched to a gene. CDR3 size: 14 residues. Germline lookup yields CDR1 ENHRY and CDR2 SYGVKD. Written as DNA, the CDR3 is TGTGCCACACAAGCGGGGTCCTCCTACAATGAGCAGTTCTTC. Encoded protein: CATQAGSSYNEQFF.

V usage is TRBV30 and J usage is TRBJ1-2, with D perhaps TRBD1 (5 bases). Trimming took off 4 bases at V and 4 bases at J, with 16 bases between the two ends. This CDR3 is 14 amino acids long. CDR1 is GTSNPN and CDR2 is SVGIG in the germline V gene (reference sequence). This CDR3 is CAWNRPGLAYGYTF. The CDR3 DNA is TGTGCCTGGAACCGCCCAGGGCTGGCCTATGGCTACACCTTC.

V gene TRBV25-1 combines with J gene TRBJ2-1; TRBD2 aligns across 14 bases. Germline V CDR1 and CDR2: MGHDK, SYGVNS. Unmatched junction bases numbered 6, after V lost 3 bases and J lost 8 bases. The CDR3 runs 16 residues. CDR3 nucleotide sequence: TGTGCCAGCAGTGAGCCGGGACTAGCGGGGGTTGATGAGCAGTTCTTC. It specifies CASSEPGLAGVDEQFF.

CDR3 sequence (DNA): TGTGCCAGCAAGGCCAGCGGCTACGAGCAGTACTTC. Translating gives CASKASGYEQYF. The J gene is TRBJ2-7, the V gene TRBV2, with D perhaps TRBD2 (5 bases). CDR3 length: 12 amino acids. V lost 7 bases and J 3 bases, leaving 10 bases between the germline ends. From germline, CDR1 is SNHLY and CDR2 FYNNEI.

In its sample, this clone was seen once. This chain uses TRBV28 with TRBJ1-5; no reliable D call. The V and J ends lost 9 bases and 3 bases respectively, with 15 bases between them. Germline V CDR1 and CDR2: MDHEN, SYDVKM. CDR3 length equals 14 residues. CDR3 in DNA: TGTGCCAGTCACGGGAGCATATCCAATCAGCCCCAGCATTTT. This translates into CASHGSISNQPQHF.

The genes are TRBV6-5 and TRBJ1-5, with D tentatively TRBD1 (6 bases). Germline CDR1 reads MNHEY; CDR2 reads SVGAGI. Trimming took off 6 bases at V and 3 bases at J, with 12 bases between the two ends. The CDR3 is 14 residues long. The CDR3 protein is CASRDGQYNQPQHF. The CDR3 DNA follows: TGTGCCAGCAGGGACGGACAGTACAATCAGCCCCAGCATTTT.

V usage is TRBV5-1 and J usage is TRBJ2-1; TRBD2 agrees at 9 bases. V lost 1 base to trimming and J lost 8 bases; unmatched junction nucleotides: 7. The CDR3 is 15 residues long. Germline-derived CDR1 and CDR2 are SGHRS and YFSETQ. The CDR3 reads CASSLSASGVDEQFF. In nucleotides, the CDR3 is TGCGCCAGCAGCTTGTCGGCTAGCGGGGTCGATGAGCAGTTCTTC.